These T cell receptor beta chains were read from a single sample in a study of T cell repertoires in cytomegalovirus infection. The antigens these receptors bind are not known. Using its own MiXCR run on the reads, TCRdb lists one record per CDR3 protein. The sample lists around 200,000 distinct CDR3 sequences, approximately 38% occurring once. This specimen consisted of CD8+ T cells from cultured PBMCs, obtained from culture after CMV antigen stimulation. The receptors come from a human donor in good health (CMV status not recorded). Some clones in this sample may be carry-over from other donors' samples. Each CDR3 is given with its conserved first and last residue. D genes are given only for firm matches. A clone size is listed for some rows: how often the clone was seen (once, few, many), or a class if it is expanded.

clone_size	v_call	d_call	j_call	cdr3_nt	cdr3_aa
-	TRBV29-1	-	TRBJ1-2	TGCAGCGTTGAGGGCAGGCACTATGGCTACACCTTC	CSVEGRHYGYTF
-	TRBV7-9	-	TRBJ2-7	TGTGCCAGCAGCGCGTTCAGACCCCCCGAGCAGTACTTC	CASSAFRPPEQYF
-	TRBV6-1	TRBD1	TRBJ2-5	TGTGCCAGCAGTGAGACCCAGGGGGCGGGAGAGACCCAGTACTTC	CASSETQGAGETQYF
many	TRBV29-1	TRBD2	TRBJ2-2	TGCAGCGTTGAGCCGGGGGGATCGAACACCGGGGAGCTGTTTTTT	CSVEPGGSNTGELFF
-	TRBV28	TRBD2	TRBJ2-5	TGTGCCAGCAGGGACGGACTAGCGGGAGGTGAGACCCAGTACTTC	CASRDGLAGGETQYF
few	TRBV6-1	TRBD2	TRBJ2-7	TGTGCCAGCAGTGAAGCACGGGGGAGGGACTACGAGCAGTACTTC	CASSEARGRDYEQYF
-	TRBV7-3	TRBD1	TRBJ1-1	TGTGCCAGCAGCCCTGGACAGGGGGGAAGGAACACTGAAGCTTTCTTT	CASSPGQGGRNTEAFF
few	TRBV11-2	TRBD2	TRBJ2-5	TGTGCCAGCAGCTTAGGGGCGAGGGCTAGCGGGAGACTAGAGACCCAGTACTTC	CASSLGARASGRLETQYF
-	TRBV7-9	-	TRBJ2-7	TGTGCCAGCAGCTTGGGACTCTCCAGCTCCTACGAGCAGTACTTC	CASSLGLSSSYEQYF
few	TRBV27	-	TRBJ2-1	TGTGCCAGCGGGAGACCCTACAATGAGCAGTTCTTC	CASGRPYNEQFF
few	TRBV5-6	TRBD1	TRBJ1-2	TGTGCCAGCAGCTCGGGGCCCGGGACAGGGATCTATGGCTACACCTTC	CASSSGPGTGIYGYTF
-	TRBV15	-	TRBJ1-2	TGTGCCACCAGCAGGCCACAGGGAAACTATGGCTACACCTTC	CATSRPQGNYGYTF
-	TRBV15	TRBD1	TRBJ1-4	TGTGCCACCAGCAGCTACAGGGGGGGGGAAAAACTGTTTTTT	CATSSYRGGEKLFF
-	TRBV2	-	TRBJ1-5	TGTGCCAGCACGAACTGGGGGCAGCCCCAGCATTTT	CASTNWGQPQHF
-	TRBV12-5	TRBD2	TRBJ2-1	TGTGCTAGTGGTTTGGGCGCCAGCGGGGGTGGCGATGAGCAGTTCTTC	CASGLGASGGGDEQFF
-	TRBV10-3	-	TRBJ2-3	TGTGCCATCAGTGAGAGTGAGGACGAGACAGATACGCAGTATTTT	CAISESEDETDTQYF
many	TRBV7-6	TRBD2	TRBJ2-1	TGTGCCAGCAGCAGAGGACTAGCGGGGGCCAATGAGCAGTTCTTC	CASSRGLAGANEQFF
few	TRBV19	-	TRBJ2-2	TGTGCCAGTAGGGCCAGGGGGGAGCTGTTTTTT	CASRARGELFF
-	TRBV15	-	TRBJ1-2	TGTGCCACCAGCAGAGATTTAATGACAGACTATGGCTACACCTTC	CATSRDLMTDYGYTF
few	TRBV7-2	-	TRBJ1-5	TGTGCCAGCAGCTTAGTTTCCGGGGGCAGTCAGCCCCAGCATTTT	CASSLVSGGSQPQHF
-	TRBV12-3/TRBV12-4	-	TRBJ2-3	TGTGCCAGCAGTTCATCCGGGATTACCGTTACAGATACGCAGTATTTT	CASSSSGITVTDTQYF
few	TRBV7-6	-	TRBJ2-1	TGTGCCAGCAGCCCGGGACCTCCCAGGGAGCAGTTCTTC	CASSPGPPREQFF
medium-sized	TRBV7-8	-	TRBJ1-5	TGTGCCAGCAGCTTCCCCCTAGCGGATCAGCCCCAGCATTTT	CASSFPLADQPQHF
many	TRBV7-3	-	TRBJ2-1	TGTGCCAGCAGCTCCCAGTGGGGGTCAAGTGAGCAGTTCTTC	CASSSQWGSSEQFF
-	TRBV9	-	TRBJ1-4	TGTGCCAGCAGCGTCGGCGGCAGACCAACAACTAATGAAAAACTGTTTTTT	CASSVGGRPTTNEKLFF